This TCR beta chain was documented in a study of blood T cell repertoires in COVID-19 (dated by TCRdb to 2020 to 2022). Turning to the overall study: Samples from collaborators originated in the United States, Italy and Spain and spanned both the acute and convalescent phases of COVID-19. The prospective study material was composed of cDNA or gDNA derived from T cells, B-cell-depleted T cells, or PBMCs. Subjects who had been exposed to COVID-19, were actively infected with it, or had recovered from it provided the deeply sampled blood TCRbeta repertoires that made up the dataset. The repertoires were made available in a free public database intended to serve as a resource for research on the immune response to SARS-CoV-2. The samples were drawn from two sources: the first 160 participants of the ongoing ImmuneRACE study, and 1,254 subjects contributed by 6 global collaborators. A de-identified subject ID, COVID-19 status, age in years and sex were almost always included in the sample metadata. Where available, HLA class I and class II types were obtained from metadata supplied by the sample provider rather than from assay-based typing.

From a lookup of the germline V gene, CDR1 and CDR2 are SGDLS and YYNGEE. Relative to germline, V is 2 bases shorter and J is 3 bases shorter, with 8 bases between their ends. From the cysteine through the phenylalanine, the CDR3 covers 13 amino acids. CDR3 DNA only is kept here, 39 bases in frame from base 1. Study-level results and caveats: How much clinical and demographic metadata was included differed by source and by participant, and the metadata was provided uncurated.

TCRbeta CDR3 regions were amplified from genomic DNA by means of the immunoSEQ Assay, a bias-controlled multiplex PCR. Per the source publication's procedure: Nucleated cell counts per sample were estimated from amplification of reference gene primers within the assay. To quantify the absolute abundance of each unique TCRbeta CDR3 rearrangement, sequence reads were collapsed and filtered. For each sample, productive Simpson clonality was calculated as the square root of Simpson's diversity index over productive rearrangements. TCRdb stores this immuneACCESS table with in-frame sequences only. Part of the clones is absent; in the studies checked, under half of the shortfall reflects unresolved V genes, and no reason is known for the rest. The V and J calls and the clone size are those of that table, but D and trimming were determined from the DNA. The sample table lists some 150,000 clones, around 86% of them with a count of one. Together, the top ten hold approximately 40% of the sample.

Another Seattle source contributed samples from volunteer blood donors who had recovered from COVID-19. Collaborating institutions collected whole blood in K2EDTA tubes following their own protocols. Collaborator samples were shipped for TCRbeta analysis as frozen whole blood, isolated PBMCs, or DNA extracted from either sample type. The table lists this clone with a few counts. Its specific antigen is unknown. No quality values exist for individual bases; no much larger clone is one base distant. Sequenced: peripheral blood. The chain is assembled from TRBV9 and TRBJ1-1; the D gene is not confidently resolved. This receptor was taken from a man aged 50-59 years who had recovered from COVID-19. Read as DNA, the sequence is TGTGCCAGCAGCGTTGGAGGGTACACTGAAGCTTTCTTT. Its protein is CASSVGGYTEAFF.